This entry lists 14 T cell receptor beta chains sequenced from one sample in a study of T cells in severe cutaneous drug reactions (dated by TCRdb to about 2019). The sample was run on an Illumina MiSeq. Library preparation used the iRepertoire multiplex PCR system with TCR subtype-specific primers for both bulk and single-cell sequencing. Reprocessed by TCRdb, the reads give a single entry per CDR3 protein sequence, without DNA. The sample table gives some 5,000 distinct CDR3 sequences. 15% of the sample comes from the top ten. The donors whose samples were sequenced had carbamazepine-induced Stevens-Johnson syndrome or toxic epidermal necrolysis (CBZ-SJS/TEN). Sequencing input: PBMCs. The receptor source for this set is a human donor with a severe cutaneous adverse drug reaction.

The V gene is TRBV2, the J gene TRBJ2-5; the TCRdb D gene call, TRBD2, has no DNA to confirm it. Germline CDR1 reads SNHLY; CDR2 reads FYNNEI. CDR3 length: 13 amino acids. The CDR3: CASIGGNDETQYF.

This clonotype is identified as medium-sized from frequency. This chain links TRBV28 with TRBJ2-7; TCRdb proposes TRBD2, but this gene call is untestable without DNA. The CDR3 runs to 13 residues. Germline V CDR1 and CDR2: MDHEN, SYDVKM. The CDR3 loop reads CASSFTSGFEQYF.

According to its frequency, this clonotype is medium-sized. The gene calls are TRBV4-1 and TRBJ1-1. The CDR3 has 15 residues. Germline V gene data show CDR1 as MGHRA and CDR2 as YSYEKL. CDR3 region: CASSQYWDSITEAFF.

In terms of frequency, this clonotype is medium-sized (0.01 to 0.1%). The V call is TRBV12-3 or TRBV12-4, the J call TRBJ1-5. CDR3 length: 13 residues. CDR3 amino acids: CASSFLRNQPQHF.

This clonotype registers medium-sized (0.01 to 0.1%) by frequency. The chain employs TRBV24-1 and TRBJ1-1. Per germline, CDR1 KGHDR and CDR2 SFDVKD. CDR3 length equals 11 residues. CDR3 protein: CATSIGTEAFF.

The V call is TRBV7-9, the J call TRBJ2-5; without DNA, the TCRdb call of TRBD1 cannot be checked. This CDR3 comprises 14 residues. The germline V gene has CDR1 SEHNR and CDR2 FQNEAQ (reference sequence). The CDR3 spells CASSSWTGKETQYF.

The CDR3 here is CASKGARGMNTEAFF. The chain is built from TRBV2 and TRBJ1-1; TCRdb's assignment of TRBD1 cannot be checked, as there is no DNA. This CDR3 spans 15 amino acids. In germline, CDR1 is SNHLY, CDR2 FYNNEI.

Measured by frequency, this clonotype is medium-sized (0.01 to 0.1%). The chain employs TRBV27 and TRBJ2-5. Germline CDR1 is MNHEY and CDR2 is SMNVEV (reference sequence). The CDR3 runs 14 residues. CDR3 protein: CASSLLAYGETQYF.

This clonotype ranks as medium-sized in terms of frequency. The gene calls are TRBV5-1 and TRBJ2-7; TCRdb returns TRBD2, unconfirmable since there is no DNA. CDR3 size: 13 residues. Germline V lookup: CDR1 SGHRS, CDR2 YFSETQ. CDR3: CASREAAVYEQYF.

This clonotype is called medium-sized based on its frequency. The chain employs TRBV28 and TRBJ2-1. The CDR3 covers 15 residues. The germline CDR1 and CDR2 sequences are MDHEN and SYDVKM. The CDR3 reads CASSLGVGAYNEQFF.

This chain connects TRBV13 to TRBJ2-3; the D call from TCRdb, TRBD1, cannot be confirmed without DNA. The germline CDR1 and CDR2 sequences are PRHDT and FYEKMQ (reference sequence). This CDR3 is 14 amino acids long. The CDR3 sequence: CASTPGQGTDTQYF.

This sequence joins TRBV7-9 and TRBJ2-1; with no DNA, the TCRdb D assignment of TRBD1 cannot be verified. This CDR3 region has 18 residues. CDR1 SEHNR and CDR2 FQNEAQ come from the germline V gene (reference sequence). CDR3 sequence reads: CASSQPAAENRENNEQFF.

V and J are TRBV12-3 or TRBV12-4 and TRBJ2-7; without DNA, the TCRdb call of TRBD2 cannot be checked. The CDR3 runs 15 residues. CDR3 region: CASSWGISGSYEQYF.

The chain links TRBV19 to TRBJ2-1; absent DNA, TCRdb's TRBD2 call cannot be checked. CDR3 size: 15 residues. Germline loops: CDR1 LNHDA, CDR2 SQIVND (reference sequence). Here the CDR3 reads CASKDHSGRIHEQFF.